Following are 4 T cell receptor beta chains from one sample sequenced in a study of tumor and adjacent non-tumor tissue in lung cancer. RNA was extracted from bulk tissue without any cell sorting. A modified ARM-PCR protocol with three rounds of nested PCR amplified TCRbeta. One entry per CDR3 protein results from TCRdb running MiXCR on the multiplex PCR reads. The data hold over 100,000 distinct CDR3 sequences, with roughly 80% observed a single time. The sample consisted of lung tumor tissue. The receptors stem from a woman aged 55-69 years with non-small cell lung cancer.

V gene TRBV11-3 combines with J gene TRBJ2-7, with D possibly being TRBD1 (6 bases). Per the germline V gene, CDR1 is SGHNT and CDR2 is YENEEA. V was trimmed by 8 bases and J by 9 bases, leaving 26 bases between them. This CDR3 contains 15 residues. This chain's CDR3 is CASGGRRLGGKGQYF. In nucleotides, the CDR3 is TGTGCCAGCGGAGGAAGACGATTAGGGGGTAAAGGGCAGTACTTC.

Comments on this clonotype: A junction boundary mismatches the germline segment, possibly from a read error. DNA of the CDR3: TGTGTCAGCAGCTTAGAGACAGGGGGCTATGAAAAACTATTTTTT. It translates to CVSSLETGGYEKLFF. The chain recombines TRBV11-2 with TRBJ1-4; 10 bases are a match to TRBD1. CDR1 and CDR2 (germline): SGHAT, FQNNGV. The CDR3 length is 15 residues.

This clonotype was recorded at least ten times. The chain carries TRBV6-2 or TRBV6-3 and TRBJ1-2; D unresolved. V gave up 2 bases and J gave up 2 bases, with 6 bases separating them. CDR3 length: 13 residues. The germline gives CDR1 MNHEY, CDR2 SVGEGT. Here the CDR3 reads CASSYNGNYGYTF. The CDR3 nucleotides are TGTGCCAGCAGTTACAATGGAAACTATGGCTACACCTTC.

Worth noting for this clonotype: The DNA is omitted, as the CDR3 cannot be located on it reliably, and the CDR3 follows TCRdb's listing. The CDR3 region is CASSLDWGRGTEVLF. The gene calls are TRBV11-3 and TRBJ1-1. CDR1 is SGHNT and CDR2 is YENEEA in the germline V gene. The CDR3 is 15 amino acids long, termini counted.